One and the same sample provided the 27 T cell receptor beta chains below, sequenced in a study of blood T cells in healthy people across ages. Using a J-beta primer mix together with a sample-barcoded 5' primer, a second PCR was run for about 6 to 11 cycles. Each CDR3 protein is one row after TCRdb ran MiXCR on the 5' RACE reads. The top ten clones hold 25% to 35% of a sample with hundreds of thousands of distinct CDR3 sequences, under 80% of them seen once. Sequencing was carried out using blood. Receptor source: a young man in good health.

The chain combines TRBV12-3 or TRBV12-4 with TRBJ2-7, with a possible D match to TRBD1 (5 bases). The CDR3 is 13 amino acids. Between the trimmed V and J ends, which lost 3 bases and 7 bases, there was a span of 13 bases. The CDR3 here is CASSFLGLGEQYF. The CDR3 bases are TGTGCCAGCAGTTTCTTGGGGCTCGGGGAGCAGTACTTC.

The chain uses TRBV12-5 and TRBJ2-1; D gene unclear. V lost 1 base and J lost 5, with 9 bases in between. CDR3 length equals 14 residues. Looked up from germline, CDR1 is LGHNT and CDR2 is FRNRAP. The CDR3 DNA follows: TGTGCTAGTGGTTTGGGCCAGGCTCACAATGAGCAGTTCTTC. Its protein is CASGLGQAHNEQFF.

The chain recombines TRBV20-1 with TRBJ1-1; possible D gene TRBD1, 5 bases. V was clipped by 7 bases and J by 7 bases, with 10 bases between them. The CDR3 is 10 amino acids. CDR1 is DFQATT and CDR2 is SNEGSKA in the germline V gene (reference sequence). In DNA form, the CDR3 reads TGCAGTGTTATGACAGTTGAAGCTTTCTTT. It translates to CSVMTVEAFF.

The chain joins TRBV18 to TRBJ2-7; 8 nucleotides align to TRBD1. The CDR3 totals 13 residues. V was pared by 6 bases and J by 7 bases, with 8 bases of the junction left unmatched. Germline CDR1 is KGHSH and CDR2 is LQKENI. As DNA, the CDR3 is TGTGCCAGCTCTGGACAGGGCAGGTGGGAGCAGTACTTC. Residues: CASSGQGRWEQYF.

The chain carries TRBV11-3 and TRBJ2-4, with TRBD1 matching 9 bases. With the DNA end fitting TRBJ2-7 better, the J assignment may be wrong. The CDR3 runs to 15 residues. Germline CDR1 is SGHNT and CDR2 is YENEEA. CDR3: CASGPRTGVSNEQYF. The DNA of the CDR3 is TGTGCCAGCGGCCCGCGGACAGGGGTGAGCAACGAGCAGTACTTC.

This clonotype has at least ten counts. The chain joins TRBV3-1 to TRBJ2-1, with no clear D. Looked up from germline, CDR1 is LGHDT and CDR2 is YNNKEL (reference sequence). The CDR3 has 15 residues. Trimming removed 4 bases from V and 7 bases from J, with 17 bases in between. The CDR3 protein is CASSPPSAANNEQFF. In DNA form, the CDR3 reads TGTGCCAGCAGCCCCCCAAGCGCGGCCAATAATGAGCAGTTCTTC.

Only one count was recorded for this clonotype. The CDR3 reads CAISLNLIGQGTYEQYF. As DNA, the CDR3 is TGTGCCATCAGCTTAAATTTAATAGGACAGGGGACCTACGAGCAGTACTTC. This chain joins TRBV10-3 and TRBJ2-5; 9 bases match TRBD1. The DNA end favors TRBJ2-7, so the J call may be wrong. Germline V lookup: CDR1 ENHRY, CDR2 SYGVKD. The CDR3 loop spans 17 amino acids.

This sequence joins TRBV9 and TRBJ2-7, with D unresolved. The CDR3 consists of 14 residues. Germline V lookup: CDR1 SGDLS, CDR2 YYNGEE. V was shortened by 0 bases and J by 0 bases, with 7 bases between the two germline ends. CDR3: CASSVASSSYEQYF. CDR3 in DNA: TGTGCCAGCAGCGTAGCTTCGAGCTCCTACGAGCAGTACTTC.

This clonotype was seen more than once but under ten times. The gene calls are TRBV9 and TRBJ2-7; 7 nucleotides line up with TRBD1. The CDR3 runs 13 residues. The V and J ends lost 4 bases and 3 bases, in that order; junction bases with no gene match: 4. CDR1 SGDLS and CDR2 YYNGEE come from the germline V gene. Written as DNA, the CDR3 is TGTGCCAGCAGCCCGGACAGGAGCTACGAGCAGTACTTC. Its translation is CASSPDRSYEQYF.

Concerning this clonotype itself: The DNA is left out, because the CDR3 cannot be placed on it with certainty; the CDR3 is given as TCRdb lists it. V and J are TRBV28 and TRBJ2-7; the D call TRBD1 from the table was never checked on the DNA. 17 amino acids form the CDR3, both terminal residues included. The germline CDR1 and CDR2 sequences are MDHEN and SYDVKM. The CDR3 sequence is CASSFGAGLSYSYEQYF.

This clonotype has at least ten counts. V usage is TRBV2 and J usage is TRBJ2-7; D is perhaps TRBD1 (6 bases). The germline gives CDR1 SNHLY, CDR2 FYNNEI. Trimming took off 2 bases at V and 6 bases at J, with 14 bases between the two ends. The CDR3 contains 14 residues. The CDR3 nucleotides read TGTGCCAGCAGTGAAAGGACAGTGGCAGCCGAGCAGTACTTC. It encodes CASSERTVAAEQYF.

The chain combines TRBV14 with TRBJ2-4; D unclear. Germline-derived CDR1 and CDR2 are SGHDN and FVKESK. This CDR3 has 12 amino acids. Trimming took 4 bases from V and 7 from J, leaving 8 bases between them. The CDR3, as DNA: TGTGCCAGCAGCCCGGACCGGAACATTCAGTACTTC. Amino acid sequence: CASSPDRNIQYF.

The chain recombines TRBV12-3 or TRBV12-4 with TRBJ2-3; possible D gene TRBD1, 6 bases. The CDR3 has 15 residues. The germline V and J ends were trimmed by 3 bases and 1 base, with 11 bases remaining between them. The CDR3 DNA follows: TGTGCCAGCAGTTTTGGCGCAGGGGGCACAGATACGCAGTATTTT. It specifies CASSFGAGGTDTQYF.

This chain connects TRBV6-6 to TRBJ2-7, with 8 bases lining up with TRBD1. V dropped 7 bases and J dropped 3; count of bases not matched to a gene: 11. Germline V CDR1 and CDR2: MNHNY, SVGAGI (reference sequence). This CDR3 comprises 15 residues. DNA for the CDR3: TGTGCCAGCACTCCAACCGACAGGGGCGGCTACGAGCAGTACTTC. Its translation: CASTPTDRGGYEQYF.

In regard to this clonotype: This may stem from a read error, because a much larger clone lies one nucleotide away. This chain connects TRBV6-6 to TRBJ2-5, with D unresolved. TRBJ2-7 explains the end of the DNA better; the J call may be wrong. CDR1 is MNHNY and CDR2 is SVGAGI in the germline V gene (reference sequence). The CDR3 runs 14 residues. The CDR3 nucleotides are TGTGCCAGCACCCAACAGCTATTCTCCTGCGAGCAGTACTTC. This sequence encodes CASTQQLFSCEQYF.

J is TRBJ2-7 and V is TRBV20-1, with 7 positions matching TRBD1. The CDR3 has 12 residues. V trimming: 5 bases; J trimming: 5 bases; junction bases outside the gene matches: 6. Germline V gives CDR1 DFQATT, CDR2 SNEGSKA (reference sequence). The CDR3 DNA reads TGCAGTGCTCGACAGGGATCCGACGAGCAGTACTTC. This translates into CSARQGSDEQYF.

Only a few counts were recorded for this clonotype. The V gene is TRBV6-6, the J gene TRBJ2-5; D ambiguous. V shed 6 bases and J shed 3 bases, with 8 bases lying between them. The CDR3 has 12 amino acids. CDR1 MNHNY and CDR2 SVGAGI come from the germline V gene (reference sequence). As DNA, the CDR3 is TGTGCCAGCAGACCCTTGGAAGAGACCCAGTACTTC. Protein: CASRPLEETQYF.

The sample holds a few counts of this clonotype. The chain joins TRBV29-1 to TRBJ2-6; D is undetermined. The CDR3 has 11 amino acids. Deletions cut 7 bases from V and 3 bases from J, with 4 bases between. Germline-derived CDR1 and CDR2 are SQVTM and ANQGSEA. DNA for the CDR3: TGCAGCGGTGGTGGGGCCAACGTCCTGACTTTC. As protein: CSGGGANVLTF.

In its sample, this clonotype was seen a few times. The J gene is TRBJ2-7, the V gene TRBV4-3; TRBD1 agrees at 10 bases. CDR1 is LGHNA, CDR2 YSLEER, per germline. The CDR3 length is 15 residues. V trimming: 2 bases; J trimming: 4 bases; junction bases outside the gene matches: 5. This CDR3 is CASSQRTGGRYEQYF. The CDR3, as DNA: TGCGCCAGCAGCCAACGGACAGGGGGTAGGTACGAGCAGTACTTC.

The gene calls are TRBV27 and TRBJ2-3; D possibly uses TRBD1 or TRBD2 (6 bases each). V lost 4 bases and J 2 bases, leaving 13 bases between the germline ends. The CDR3 consists of 15 residues. Germline V CDR1 and CDR2: MNHEY, SMNVEV (reference sequence). CDR3 in DNA: TGTGCCAGCAGTTCCAGGAGGGACAACACAGATACGCAGTATTTT. Amino acids: CASSSRRDNTDTQYF.

V and J are TRBV20-1 and TRBJ2-5; D tentatively fits TRBD1 or TRBD2 (5 bases each). CDR1 is DFQATT, CDR2 SNEGSKA, per germline (reference sequence). This CDR3 spans 12 amino acids. V lost 7 bases, J lost 4 bases, and 13 bases lay in between. CDR3 DNA sequence: TGCAGTGTCACACGTGGGGGAGAGACCCAGTACTTC. This sequence encodes CSVTRGGETQYF.

V gene TRBV5-1 combines with J gene TRBJ2-5; 9 bases map to TRBD2. V lost 3 bases, J lost 4 bases, and 7 bases stayed unmatched. The CDR3 spans 15 residues. From germline, CDR1 is SGHRS and CDR2 YFSETQ. The CDR3 protein is CASSSPPAGGETQYF. Written as DNA, the CDR3 is TGCGCCAGCAGCTCACCTCCAGCGGGGGGAGAGACCCAGTACTTC.

This clonotype is a singleton in its sample. V gene TRBV6-6 combines with J gene TRBJ2-4; 10 nucleotides match TRBD1. The V and J ends lost 2 bases and 13 bases, in that order; junction bases with no gene match: 2. The V gene's germline CDR1 is MNHNY and CDR2 SVGAGI (reference sequence). This CDR3 has 12 amino acids. In nucleotides, the CDR3 is TGTGCCAGCAGTTACCTGGGACAGGGGCAGTACTTC. It specifies CASSYLGQGQYF.

J is TRBJ1-2 and V is TRBV3-1; no firm D call. The CDR3 loop spans 14 amino acids. V gave up 6 bases and J gave up 0 bases, with 11 bases separating them. Germline V gene sequence: CDR1 LGHDT, CDR2 YNNKEL (reference sequence). The DNA for the CDR3 is TGTGCCAGCAGTCCGGAACTTACTAACTATGGCTACACCTTC. Amino acid sequence: CASSPELTNYGYTF.

The chain links TRBV18 to TRBJ2-7; TRBD1 or TRBD2 may be the D gene (5 bases each). This CDR3 is 15 amino acids long. V gave up 1 base and J gave up 0 bases, with 10 bases separating them. Germline CDR1 is KGHSH and CDR2 is LQKENI. For the CDR3, the DNA is TGTGCCAGCTCACCACGGGACGGACTCTCCTACGAGCAGTACTTC. This gives the protein CASSPRDGLSYEQYF.

The V gene is TRBV29-1, the J gene TRBJ2-5, with a weak D call TRBD1 (8 bases). This CDR3 region has 15 residues. Trimming shortened V by 7 bases and J by 5 bases, and 23 bases separated the two germline ends. Germline CDR1 is SQVTM and CDR2 is ANQGSEA. CDR3 sequence (DNA): TGCAGCGCAACTTTACAGGGGGGGGTGCTGGAGACCCAGTACTTC. As protein: CSATLQGGVLETQYF.

The CDR3 sequence: CASTPWGKNEQYF. CDR3 coding DNA: TGTGCCAGCACCCCTTGGGGTAAAAACGAGCAGTACTTC. The chain employs TRBV7-2 and TRBJ2-7; D not resolved. V gave up 7 bases and J gave up 5 bases, with 15 bases separating them. Germline CDR1 is SGHTA and CDR2 is FQGNSA. This CDR3 has 13 amino acids. Filled out from reference TRBV7-2 and TRBJ2-7, the complete variable domain reads GAGVSQSPSNKVTEKGKDVELRCDPISGHTALYWYRQSLGQGLEFLIYFQGNSAPDKSGLPSDRFSAERTGGSVSTLTIQRTQQEDSAVYLCASTPWGKNEQYFGPGTRLTVT.